This TCR beta chain was recorded in a study of cytomegalovirus exposure and HLA in healthy donors. General study points: Sequencing had likely introduced a cluster of highly shared sequence variants as an artifact. In an earlier analysis, productive rearrangement rates for most beta V segments clustered near 87% or 30%.

Researchers ran the PCR with 60 Vbeta and 13 Jbeta primers. Only in-frame clones appear in the TCRdb table, and some are missing; sequencing was by immunoSEQ multiplex PCR. Here the sample spans some 90,000 clones, about four fifths being singletons. Germline lookup yields CDR1 LNHDA and CDR2 SQIVND (reference sequence). There are 13 residues in the CDR3. The J segment lost 9 bases and the V segment lost 3 bases, leaving 4 bases of the junction unmatched. For this clone: The antigen is undetermined.

Material: PBMCs. This clonotype was obtained from a middle-aged man in good health and CMV-seronegative. The V gene is TRBV19, the J gene TRBJ2-1; 8 bases line up with TRBD1. The CDR3 here is CASSISGTGEQFF. DNA of the CDR3: TGTGCCAGTAGTATTTCAGGGACAGGTGAGCAGTTCTTC.